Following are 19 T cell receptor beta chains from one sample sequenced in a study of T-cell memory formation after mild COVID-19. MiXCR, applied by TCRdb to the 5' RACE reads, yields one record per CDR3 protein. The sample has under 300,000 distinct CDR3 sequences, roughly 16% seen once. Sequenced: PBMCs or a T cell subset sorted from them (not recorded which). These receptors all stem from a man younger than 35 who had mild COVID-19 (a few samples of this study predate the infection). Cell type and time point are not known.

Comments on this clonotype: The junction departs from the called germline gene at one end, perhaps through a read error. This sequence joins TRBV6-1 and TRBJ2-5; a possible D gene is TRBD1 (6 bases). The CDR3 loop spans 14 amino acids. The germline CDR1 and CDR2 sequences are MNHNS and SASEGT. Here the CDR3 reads CASREGTQKETQYF. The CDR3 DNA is TGTGCCAGCAGAGAAGGGACACAGAAAGAGACCCAGTACTTC.

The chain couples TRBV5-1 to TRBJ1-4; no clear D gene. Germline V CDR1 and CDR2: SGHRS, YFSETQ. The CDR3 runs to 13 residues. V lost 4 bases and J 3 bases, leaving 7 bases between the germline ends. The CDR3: CASSADPNEKLFF. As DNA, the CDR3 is TGCGCCAGCAGCGCCGATCCTAATGAAAAACTGTTTTTT. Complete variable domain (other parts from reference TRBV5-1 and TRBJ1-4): KAGVTQTPRYLIKTRGQQVTLSCSPISGHRSVSWYQQTPGQGLQFLFEYFSETQRNKGNFPGRFSGRQFSNSRSEMNVSTLELGDSALYLCASSADPNEKLFFGSGTQLSVL.

CDR3 amino acids: CASSLGYSDTGELFF. CDR3 sequence (DNA): TGCGCCAGCAGCTTAGGCTACTCTGACACCGGGGAGCTGTTTTTT. The chain is built from TRBV5-1 and TRBJ2-2; D gene unclear. This CDR3 spans 15 amino acids. CDR1 is SGHRS, CDR2 YFSETQ, per germline. The germline V and J ends were trimmed by 2 bases and 3 bases, with 11 bases remaining between them.

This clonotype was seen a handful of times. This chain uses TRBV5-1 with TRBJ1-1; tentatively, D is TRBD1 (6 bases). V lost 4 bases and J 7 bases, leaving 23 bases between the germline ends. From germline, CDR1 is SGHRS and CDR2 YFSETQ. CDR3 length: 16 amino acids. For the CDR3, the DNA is TGCGCCAGCAGCCCCGCAGGGGCGCAATTCACCAATGAAGCTTTCTTT. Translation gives CASSPAGAQFTNEAFF.

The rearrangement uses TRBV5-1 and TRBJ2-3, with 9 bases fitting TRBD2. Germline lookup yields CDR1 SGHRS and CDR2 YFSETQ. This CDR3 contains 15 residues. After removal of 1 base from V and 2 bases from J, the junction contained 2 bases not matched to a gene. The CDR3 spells CASSLTSGFTDTQYF. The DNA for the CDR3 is TGCGCCAGCAGCTTGACTAGCGGGTTCACAGATACGCAGTATTTT. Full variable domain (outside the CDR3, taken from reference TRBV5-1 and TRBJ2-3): KAGVTQTPRYLIKTRGQQVTLSCSPISGHRSVSWYQQTPGQGLQFLFEYFSETQRNKGNFPGRFSGRQFSNSRSEMNVSTLELGDSALYLCASSLTSGFTDTQYFGPGTRLTVL.

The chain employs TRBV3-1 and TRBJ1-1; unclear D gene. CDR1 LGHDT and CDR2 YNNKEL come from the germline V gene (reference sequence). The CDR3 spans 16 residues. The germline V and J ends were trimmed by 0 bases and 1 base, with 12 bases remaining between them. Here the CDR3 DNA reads TGTGCCAGCAGCCAAGATTTCGGGGAAGAGAACACTGAAGCTTTCTTT. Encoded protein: CASSQDFGEENTEAFF.

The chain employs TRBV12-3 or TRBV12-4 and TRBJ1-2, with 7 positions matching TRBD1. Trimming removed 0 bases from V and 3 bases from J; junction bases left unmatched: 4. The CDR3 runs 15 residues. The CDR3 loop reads CASSLATGPYYGYTF. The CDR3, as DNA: TGTGCCAGCAGTTTAGCGACAGGGCCCTACTATGGCTACACCTTC.

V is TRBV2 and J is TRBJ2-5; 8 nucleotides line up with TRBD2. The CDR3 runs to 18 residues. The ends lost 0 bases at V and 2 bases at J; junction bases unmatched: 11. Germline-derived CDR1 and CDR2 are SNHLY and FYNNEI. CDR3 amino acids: CASSEAGGFAGGQETQYF. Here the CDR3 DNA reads TGTGCCAGCAGTGAAGCCGGGGGTTTCGCGGGGGGTCAAGAGACCCAGTACTTC.

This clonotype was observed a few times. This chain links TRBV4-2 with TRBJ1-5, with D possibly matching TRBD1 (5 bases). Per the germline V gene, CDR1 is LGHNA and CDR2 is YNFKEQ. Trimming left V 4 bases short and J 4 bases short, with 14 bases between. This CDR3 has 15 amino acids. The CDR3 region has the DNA TGTGCCAGCAGCCTAAGTGGGCAGGGAAATCAGCCCCAGCATTTT. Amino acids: CASSLSGQGNQPQHF.

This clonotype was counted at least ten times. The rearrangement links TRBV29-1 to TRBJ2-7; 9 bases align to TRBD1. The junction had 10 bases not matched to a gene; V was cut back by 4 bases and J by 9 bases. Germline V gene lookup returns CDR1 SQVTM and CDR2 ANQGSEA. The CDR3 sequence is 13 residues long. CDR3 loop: CSVGPGQGHTQYF. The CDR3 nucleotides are TGCAGCGTTGGGCCAGGACAGGGGCATACGCAGTACTTC.

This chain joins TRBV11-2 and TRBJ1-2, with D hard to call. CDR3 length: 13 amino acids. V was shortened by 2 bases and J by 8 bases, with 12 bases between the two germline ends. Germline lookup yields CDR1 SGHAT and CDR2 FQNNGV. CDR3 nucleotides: TGTGCCAGCAGCTTAACGGGGAACGGGGGCTACACCTTC. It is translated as CASSLTGNGGYTF.

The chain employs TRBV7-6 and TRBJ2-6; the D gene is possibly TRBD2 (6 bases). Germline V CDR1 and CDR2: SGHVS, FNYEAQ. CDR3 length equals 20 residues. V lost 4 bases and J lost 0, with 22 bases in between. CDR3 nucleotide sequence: TGTGCCAGCAGCTCACCGACCGGGACTGAGCCTTTCTCTGGGGCCAACGTCCTGACTTTC. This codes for CASSSPTGTEPFSGANVLTF.

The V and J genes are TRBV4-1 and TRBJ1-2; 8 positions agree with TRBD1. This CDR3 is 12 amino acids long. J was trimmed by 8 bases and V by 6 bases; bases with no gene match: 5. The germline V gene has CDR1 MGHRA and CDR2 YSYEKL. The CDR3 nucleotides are TGCGCCAGCAGTGACAGGGGCCACGGCTACACCTTC. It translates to CASSDRGHGYTF.

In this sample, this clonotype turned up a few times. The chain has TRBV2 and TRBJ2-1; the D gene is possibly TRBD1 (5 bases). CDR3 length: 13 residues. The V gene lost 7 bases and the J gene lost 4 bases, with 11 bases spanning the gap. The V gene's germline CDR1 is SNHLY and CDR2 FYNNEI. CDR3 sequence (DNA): TGTGCCAGCAAGGCAGGGCCGTACAATGAGCAGTTCTTC. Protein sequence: CASKAGPYNEQFF.

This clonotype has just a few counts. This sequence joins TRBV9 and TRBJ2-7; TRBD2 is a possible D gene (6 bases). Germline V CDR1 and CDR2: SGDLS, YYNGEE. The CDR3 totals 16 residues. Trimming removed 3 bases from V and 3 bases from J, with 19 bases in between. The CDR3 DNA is TGTGCCAGCAGCGCTCAGGTGGGGGGTACTTACTACGAGCAGTACTTC. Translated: CASSAQVGGTYYEQYF. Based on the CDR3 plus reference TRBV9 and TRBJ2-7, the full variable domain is DSGVTQTPKHLITATGQRVTLRCSPRSGDLSVYWYQQSLDQGLQFLIQYYNGEERAKGNILERFSAQQFPDLHSELNLSSLELGDSALYFCASSAQVGGTYYEQYFGPGTRLTVT.

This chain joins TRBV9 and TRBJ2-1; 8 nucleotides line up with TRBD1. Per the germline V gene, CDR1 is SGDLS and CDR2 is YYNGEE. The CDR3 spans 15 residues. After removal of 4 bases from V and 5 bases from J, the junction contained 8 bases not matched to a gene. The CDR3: CASSPRDRSDNEQFF. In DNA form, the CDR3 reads TGTGCCAGCAGCCCACGGGACAGGTCGGACAATGAGCAGTTCTTC.

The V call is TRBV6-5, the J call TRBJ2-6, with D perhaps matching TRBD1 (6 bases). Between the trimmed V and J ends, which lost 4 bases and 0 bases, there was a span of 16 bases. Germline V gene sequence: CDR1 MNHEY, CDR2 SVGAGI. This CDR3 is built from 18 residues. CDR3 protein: CASSSDSLKVSGANVLTF. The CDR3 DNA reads TGTGCCAGCAGTTCGGACAGCTTAAAAGTCTCTGGGGCCAACGTCCTGACTTTC.

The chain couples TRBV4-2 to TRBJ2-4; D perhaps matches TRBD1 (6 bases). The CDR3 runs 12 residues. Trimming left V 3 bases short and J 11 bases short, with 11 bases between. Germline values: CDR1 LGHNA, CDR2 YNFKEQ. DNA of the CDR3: TGTGCCAGCAGCCAGGGCCCAGGGGTTCAGTACTTC. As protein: CASSQGPGVQYF.

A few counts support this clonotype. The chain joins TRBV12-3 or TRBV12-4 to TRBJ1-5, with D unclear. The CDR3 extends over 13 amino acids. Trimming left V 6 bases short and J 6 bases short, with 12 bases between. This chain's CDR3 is CASSTLQSQPQHF. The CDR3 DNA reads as TGTGCCAGCAGCACATTACAGAGTCAGCCCCAGCATTTT.